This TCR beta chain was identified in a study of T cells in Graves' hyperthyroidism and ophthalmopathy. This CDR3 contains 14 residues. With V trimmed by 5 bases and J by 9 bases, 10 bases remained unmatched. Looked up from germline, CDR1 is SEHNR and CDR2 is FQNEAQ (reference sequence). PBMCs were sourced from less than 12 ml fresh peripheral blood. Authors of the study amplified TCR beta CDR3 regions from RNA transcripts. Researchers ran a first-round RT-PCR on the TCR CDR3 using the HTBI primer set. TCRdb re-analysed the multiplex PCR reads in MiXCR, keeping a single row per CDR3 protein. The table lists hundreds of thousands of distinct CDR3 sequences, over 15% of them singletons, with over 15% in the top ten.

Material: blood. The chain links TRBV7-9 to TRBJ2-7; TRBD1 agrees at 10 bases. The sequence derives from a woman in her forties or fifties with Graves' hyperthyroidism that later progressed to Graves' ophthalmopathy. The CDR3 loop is CASSPKGQGERQYF. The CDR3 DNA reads TGTGCCAGCAGCCCGAAAGGACAGGGGGAAAGGCAGTACTTC.